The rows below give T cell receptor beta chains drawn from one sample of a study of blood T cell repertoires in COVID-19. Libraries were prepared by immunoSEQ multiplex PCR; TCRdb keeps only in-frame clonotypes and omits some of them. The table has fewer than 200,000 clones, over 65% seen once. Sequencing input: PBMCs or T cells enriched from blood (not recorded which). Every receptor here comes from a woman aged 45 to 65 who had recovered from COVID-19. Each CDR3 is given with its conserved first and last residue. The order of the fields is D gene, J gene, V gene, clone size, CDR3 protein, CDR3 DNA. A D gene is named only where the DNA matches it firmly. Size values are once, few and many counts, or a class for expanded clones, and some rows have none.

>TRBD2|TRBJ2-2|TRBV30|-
CAWRGLAGVTGTGELFF
TGTGCCTGGAGGGGCCTGGCGGGAGTGACGGGCACCGGGGAGCTGTTTTTT
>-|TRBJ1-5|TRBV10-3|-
CAISDGGANSNQPQHF
TGTGCCATCAGTGATGGAGGGGCTAATAGCAATCAGCCCCAGCATTTT
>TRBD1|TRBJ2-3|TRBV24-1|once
CATSDLRTGNTQYF
TGTGCCACCAGTGATCTCCGGACAGGGAATACGCAGTATTTT
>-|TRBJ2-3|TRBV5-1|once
CASSQALAKGDPQYF
TGCGCCAGCAGCCAAGCCCTAGCGAAAGGGGATCCGCAGTATTTT
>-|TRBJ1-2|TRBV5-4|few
CASSLPWDSFSGGYTF
TGTGCCAGCAGCTTGCCATGGGACTCATTCTCGGGTGGCTACACCTTC
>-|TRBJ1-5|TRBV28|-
CASRNVQAYQPQHF
TGTGCCAGCAGAAATGTACAGGCGTATCAGCCCCAGCATTTT
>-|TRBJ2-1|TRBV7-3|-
CASSPRGGAINEQFF
TGTGCCAGCAGCCCCCGAGGGGGGGCAATCAATGAGCAGTTCTTC
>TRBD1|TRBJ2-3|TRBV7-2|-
CASSPAPQDREADTQYF
TGTGCCAGCAGCCCGGCCCCTCAGGACAGGGAAGCAGATACGCAGTATTTT
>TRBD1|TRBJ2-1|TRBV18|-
CASSPPGQGVNEQFF
TGTGCCAGCTCACCACCGGGACAGGGGGTCAATGAGCAGTTCTTC
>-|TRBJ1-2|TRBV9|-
CASSATGTTLDGYIF
TGTGCCAGCAGCGCGACAGGTACTACCCTTGATGGCTACATCTTC
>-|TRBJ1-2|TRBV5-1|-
CASSLGTGYGYTF
TGCGCCAGCAGCTTGGGAACAGGCTATGGCTACACCTTC
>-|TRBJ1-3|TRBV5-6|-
CASSFSSGNTIYF
TGTGCCAGCAGCTTTAGCTCTGGAAACACCATATATTTT
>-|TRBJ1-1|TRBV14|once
CASSHRGGGLETEAFF
TGTGCCAGCAGTCACCGGGGAGGGGGATTGGAGACTGAAGCTTTCTTT
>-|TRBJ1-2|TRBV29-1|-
CSVEPDGTRSGYTF
TGCAGCGTTGAGCCAGACGGGACAAGGAGTGGCTACACCTTC
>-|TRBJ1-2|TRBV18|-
CASSPGTMGYGYTF
TGTGCCAGCTCACCCGGGACTATGGGCTATGGCTACACCTTC
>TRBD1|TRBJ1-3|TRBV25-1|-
CASTPTGPSGNTIYF
TGTGCCAGCACCCCGACAGGGCCTTCTGGAAACACCATATATTTT
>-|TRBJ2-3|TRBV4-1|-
CASSHVTRGASTDTQYF
TGCGCCAGCAGCCATGTGACCCGGGGGGCTAGCACAGATACGCAGTATTTT
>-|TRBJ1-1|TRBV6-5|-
CASRLGSDLNTEAFF
TGTGCCAGCAGGCTAGGATCAGATTTGAACACTGAAGCTTTCTTT
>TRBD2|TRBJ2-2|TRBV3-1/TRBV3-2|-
CASSLAGLVTGELFF
TGTGCCAGCAGTCTAGCGGGATTGGTAACCGGGGAGCTGTTTTTT
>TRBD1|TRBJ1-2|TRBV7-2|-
CASSSGQGSNYGYTF
TGTGCCAGCAGCTCCGGACAGGGTTCTAACTATGGCTACACCTTC
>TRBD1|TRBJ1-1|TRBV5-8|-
CASSYHTGVPNTEAFF
TGTGCCAGCAGCTACCACACAGGGGTCCCGAACACTGAAGCTTTCTTT
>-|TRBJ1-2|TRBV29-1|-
CSVSRLDGYTF
TGCAGCGTTTCCCGGTTGGATGGCTACACCTTC
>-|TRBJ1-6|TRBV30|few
CAWSDYGVHF
TGTGCCTGGAGTGACTACGGGGTCCACTTT
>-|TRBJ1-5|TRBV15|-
CATSRDLGSGQPQHF
TGTGCCACCAGCAGAGATTTAGGATCGGGTCAGCCCCAGCATTTT
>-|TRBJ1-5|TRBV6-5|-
CATSRGANQPQHF
TGTGCCACCTCCAGGGGCGCAAATCAGCCCCAGCATTTT
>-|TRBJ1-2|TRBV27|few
CASSSAESYGYTF
TGTGCCAGCAGCTCCGCCGAGAGCTATGGCTACACCTTC
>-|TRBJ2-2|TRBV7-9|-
CASSLHEKRGTGELFF
TGTGCCAGCAGCCTCCATGAGAAAAGGGGCACCGGGGAGCTGTTTTTT
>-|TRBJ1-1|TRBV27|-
CASSLNSRVRGTEAFF
TGTGCCAGCAGTTTAAACTCCAGGGTCAGGGGCACTGAAGCTTTCTTT
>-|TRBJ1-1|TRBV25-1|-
CASSDAPELSGDTEAFF
TGTGCCAGCAGTGATGCCCCCGAGTTAAGCGGGGACACTGAAGCTTTCTTT
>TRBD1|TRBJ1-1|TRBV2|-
CASSEQGVNTEAFF
TGTGCCAGCAGTGAACAGGGGGTGAACACTGAAGCTTTCTTT
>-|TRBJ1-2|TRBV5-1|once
CASSLEKDRRYGYTF
TGCGCCAGCAGCCTGGAGAAAGACAGGCGCTATGGCTACACCTTC
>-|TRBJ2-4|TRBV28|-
CATLRGALAKNIQYF
TGTGCCACCCTCAGGGGGGCGCTAGCCAAAAACATTCAGTACTTC
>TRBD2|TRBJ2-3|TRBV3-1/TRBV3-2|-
CASSQDVAGGLKDTQYF
TGTGCCAGCAGCCAAGATGTAGCGGGGGGGCTTAAAGATACGCAGTATTTT
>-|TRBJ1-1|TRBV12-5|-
CASGTWGRIGQPNTEAFF
TGTGCTAGTGGTACGTGGGGGCGGATAGGACAGCCGAACACTGAAGCTTTCTTT
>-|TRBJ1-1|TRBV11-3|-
CASSWGMAGAPNTEAFF
TGTGCCAGCAGCTGGGGGATGGCAGGGGCCCCGAACACTGAAGCTTTCTTT
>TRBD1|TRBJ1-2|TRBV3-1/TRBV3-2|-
CASSTTGGLDGYTF
TGTGCCAGCAGCACGACAGGGGGCTTGGATGGCTACACCTTC
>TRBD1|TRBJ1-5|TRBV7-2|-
CASSPPGGRNQPQHF
TGTGCCAGCAGCCCCCCAGGGGGCCGCAATCAGCCCCAGCATTTT
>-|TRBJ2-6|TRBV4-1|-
CASSQDRRFSGANVLTF
TGCGCCAGCAGCCAAGATCGGCGGTTCTCTGGGGCCAACGTCCTGACTTTC
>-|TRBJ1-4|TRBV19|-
CASSLGVSTNEKLFF
TGTGCCAGTAGTTTGGGCGTGTCGACTAATGAAAAACTGTTTTTT
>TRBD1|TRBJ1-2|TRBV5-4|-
CASSLGDRDHGYTF
TGTGCCAGCAGCTTGGGGGACAGGGATCATGGCTACACCTTC
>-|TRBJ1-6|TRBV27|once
CASSFRNSPLHF
TGTGCCAGCAGTTTTCGGAATTCACCCCTCCACTTT
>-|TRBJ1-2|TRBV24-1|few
CATSDNDRPYGYTF
TGTGCCACCAGTGACAACGACAGGCCCTATGGCTACACCTTC
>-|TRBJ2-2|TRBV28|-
CASSFRNTGELFF
TGTGCCAGCAGTTTCAGGAACACCGGGGAGCTGTTTTTT
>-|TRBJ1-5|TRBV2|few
CASSEGSQGTQPQHF
TGTGCCAGCAGTGAAGGCTCCCAGGGCACTCAGCCCCAGCATTTT
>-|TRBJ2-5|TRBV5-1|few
CASSPGPGGGETQYF
TGCGCCAGCAGCCCTGGTCCAGGGGGAGGAGAGACCCAGTACTTC
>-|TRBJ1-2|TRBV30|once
CACHLEGNYGYTF
TGTGCCTGCCACCTTGAGGGAAACTATGGCTACACCTTC
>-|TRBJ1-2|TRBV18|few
CASRQKEGYTF
TGTGCCAGCAGGCAAAAGGAGGGCTACACCTTC
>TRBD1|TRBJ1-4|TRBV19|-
CASSIRGSNEKLFF
TGTGCCAGTAGTATCAGGGGGTCTAATGAAAAACTGTTTTTT
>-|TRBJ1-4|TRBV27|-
CASSRTRRDEKLFF
TGTGCCAGCAGCCGGACCCGGAGGGATGAAAAACTGTTTTTT
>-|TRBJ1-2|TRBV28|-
CASFGGVNYGYTF
TGTGCCAGCTTTGGGGGGGTCAACTATGGCTACACCTTC
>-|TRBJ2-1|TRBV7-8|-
CASSPGVEQFF
TGTGCCAGCAGTCCAGGGGTTGAGCAGTTCTTC
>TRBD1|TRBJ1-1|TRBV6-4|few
CASSPGTANTEAFF
TGTGCCAGCAGTCCCGGGACAGCGAACACTGAAGCTTTCTTT